The following is a T cell receptor beta chain sequence with its context. Its antigen is undetermined. The study sampled blood at baseline, cycle 4 day 1, and cycle 7 day 1. Sequencing was performed with immunoSEQ multiplex PCR; in TCRdb, only in-frame clones are kept and a portion is missing. The data hold roughly 65,000 clones, with approximately 80% observed a single time. These data come from a study of OX40 agonist ivuxolimab in advanced cancers. Across the whole study: Treatment received earlier with anti-PD-1, anti-PD-L1 or anti-CTLA-4 agents was allowed, and less than 45% had some.

CDR1 and CDR2 from the germline V gene are MNHNY and SVGAGI (reference sequence). V was shortened by 2 bases and J by 6 bases, with 11 bases between the two germline ends. The CDR3 covers 14 residues. Study-level results: Within 6 weeks, CD4+ and CD8+ blood T cells expanded clonally at 0.1 to 3.0 mg/kg.

The gene calls are TRBV6-6 and TRBJ1-5; D gene unclear. This TCR came from an adult with an advanced solid tumor such as melanoma, head and neck, liver or kidney cancer. Here the sequenced sample was CD4+ or CD8+ T cells sorted from blood, taken in a trial of the OX40 agonist ivuxolimab. The CDR3 DNA is TGTGCCAGCAGTTACAGAGCTGGGAGTCAGCCCCAGCATTTT. Its protein is CASSYRAGSQPQHF.